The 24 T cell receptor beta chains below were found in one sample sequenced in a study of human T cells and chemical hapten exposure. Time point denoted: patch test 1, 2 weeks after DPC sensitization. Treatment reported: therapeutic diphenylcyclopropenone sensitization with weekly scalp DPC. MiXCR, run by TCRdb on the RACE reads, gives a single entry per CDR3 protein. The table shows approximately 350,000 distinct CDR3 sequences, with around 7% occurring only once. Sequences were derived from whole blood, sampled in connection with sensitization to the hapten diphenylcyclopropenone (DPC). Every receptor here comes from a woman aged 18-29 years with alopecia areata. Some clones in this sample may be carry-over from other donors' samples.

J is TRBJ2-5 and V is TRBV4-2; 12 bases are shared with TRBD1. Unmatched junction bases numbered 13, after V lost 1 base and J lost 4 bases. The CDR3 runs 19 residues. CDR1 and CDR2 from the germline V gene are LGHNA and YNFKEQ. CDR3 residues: CASSQVFTRGQGARETQYF. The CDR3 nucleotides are TGTGCCAGCAGCCAAGTCTTCACTAGGGGACAGGGGGCGCGAGAGACCCAGTACTTC.

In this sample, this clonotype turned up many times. CDR3 coding DNA: TGTGCCAGCAGTTTAAGTTTGTTCCGGAACACCATATATTTT. Its translation is CASSLSLFRNTIYF. The genes are TRBV12-3 or TRBV12-4 and TRBJ1-3; D not resolved. The V and J ends lost 2 bases and 7 bases respectively, with 12 bases between them. The CDR3 consists of 14 residues.

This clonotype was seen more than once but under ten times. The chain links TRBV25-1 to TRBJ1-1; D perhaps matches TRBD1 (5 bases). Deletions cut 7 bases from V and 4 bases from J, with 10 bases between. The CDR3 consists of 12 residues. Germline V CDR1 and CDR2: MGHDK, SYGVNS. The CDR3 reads CASISGGTEAFF. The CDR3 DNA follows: TGTGCCAGCATCTCTGGGGGCACTGAAGCTTTCTTT.

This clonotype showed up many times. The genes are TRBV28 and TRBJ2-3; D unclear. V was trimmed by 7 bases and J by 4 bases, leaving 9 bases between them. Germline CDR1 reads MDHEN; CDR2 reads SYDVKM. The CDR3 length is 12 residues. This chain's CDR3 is CASTYRPDTQYF. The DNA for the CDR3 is TGTGCCAGCACCTATCGCCCAGATACGCAGTATTTT. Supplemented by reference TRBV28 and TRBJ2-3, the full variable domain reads DVKVTQSSRYLVKRTGEKVFLECVQDMDHENMFWYRQDPGLGLRLIYFSYDVKMKEKGDIPEGYSVSREKKERFSLILESASTNQTSMYLCASTYRPDTQYFGPGTRLTVL.

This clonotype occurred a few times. CDR3 in amino acids: CASSQARTGGGETQYF. The DNA for the CDR3 is TGCGCCAGCAGCCAAGCCCGGACAGGGGGAGGAGAGACCCAGTACTTC. This rearrangement joins TRBV4-3 to TRBJ2-5; TRBD1 matches 10 bases. Germline CDR1 is LGHNA and CDR2 is YSLEER. This CDR3 comprises 16 residues. Trimming at V came to 1 base and at J to 4 bases, leaving 6 bases not matched to a gene.

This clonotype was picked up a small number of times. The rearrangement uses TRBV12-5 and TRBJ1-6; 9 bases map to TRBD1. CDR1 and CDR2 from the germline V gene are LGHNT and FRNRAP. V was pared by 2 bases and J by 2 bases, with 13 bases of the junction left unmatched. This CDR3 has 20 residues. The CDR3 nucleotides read TGTGCTAGTGGTTTGAATGCAGGACAGGGGATGGGGGCCTATAATTCACCCCTCCACTTT. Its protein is CASGLNAGQGMGAYNSPLHF.

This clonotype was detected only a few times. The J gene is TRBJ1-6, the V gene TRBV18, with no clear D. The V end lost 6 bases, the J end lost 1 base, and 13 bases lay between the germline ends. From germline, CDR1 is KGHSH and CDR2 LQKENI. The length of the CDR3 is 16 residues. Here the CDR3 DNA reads TGTGCCAGCTCGATTCAGCGCTCATCCTATAATTCACCCCTCCACTTT. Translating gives CASSIQRSSYNSPLHF.

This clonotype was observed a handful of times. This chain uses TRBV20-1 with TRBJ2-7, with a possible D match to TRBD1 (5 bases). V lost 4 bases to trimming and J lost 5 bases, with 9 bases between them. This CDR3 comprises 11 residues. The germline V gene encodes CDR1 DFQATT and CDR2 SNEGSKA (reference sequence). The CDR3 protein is CSAIQGNEQYF. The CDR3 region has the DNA TGCAGTGCTATTCAGGGAAACGAGCAGTACTTC.

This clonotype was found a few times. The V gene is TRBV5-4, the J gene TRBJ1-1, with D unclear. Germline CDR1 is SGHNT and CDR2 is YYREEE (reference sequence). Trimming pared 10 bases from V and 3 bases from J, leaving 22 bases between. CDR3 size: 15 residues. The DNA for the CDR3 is TGTGCCGCACACCCGCCGGCCCGAGTTGACACTGAAGCTTTCTTT. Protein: CAAHPPARVDTEAFF.

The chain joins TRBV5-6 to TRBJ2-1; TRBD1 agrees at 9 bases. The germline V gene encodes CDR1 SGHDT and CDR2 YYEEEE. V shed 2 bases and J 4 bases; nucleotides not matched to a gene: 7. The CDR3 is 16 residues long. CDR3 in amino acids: CASSFTGGARYNEQFF. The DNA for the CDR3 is TGTGCCAGCAGCTTTACAGGGGGCGCGAGGTACAATGAGCAGTTCTTC.

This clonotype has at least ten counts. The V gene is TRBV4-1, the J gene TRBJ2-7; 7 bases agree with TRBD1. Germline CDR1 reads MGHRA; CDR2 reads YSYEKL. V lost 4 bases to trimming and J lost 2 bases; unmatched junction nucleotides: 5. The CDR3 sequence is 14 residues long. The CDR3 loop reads CASSRGQAPYEQYF. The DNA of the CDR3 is TGCGCCAGCAGCCGTGGACAGGCACCCTACGAGCAGTACTTC.

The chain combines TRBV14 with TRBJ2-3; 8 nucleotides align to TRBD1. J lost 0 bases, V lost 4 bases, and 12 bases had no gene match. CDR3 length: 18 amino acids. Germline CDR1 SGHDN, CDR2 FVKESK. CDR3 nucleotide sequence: TGTGCCAGCAGCCCGTATCCTAGACAGGGGTCAAGCACAGATACGCAGTATTTT. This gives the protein CASSPYPRQGSSTDTQYF.

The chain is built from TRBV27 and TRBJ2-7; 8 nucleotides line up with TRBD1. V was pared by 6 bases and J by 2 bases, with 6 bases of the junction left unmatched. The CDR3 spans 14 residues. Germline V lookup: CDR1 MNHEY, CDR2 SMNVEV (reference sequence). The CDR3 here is CASSTSTGAYEQYF. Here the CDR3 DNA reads TGTGCCAGCAGCACATCGACAGGGGCCTACGAGCAGTACTTC.

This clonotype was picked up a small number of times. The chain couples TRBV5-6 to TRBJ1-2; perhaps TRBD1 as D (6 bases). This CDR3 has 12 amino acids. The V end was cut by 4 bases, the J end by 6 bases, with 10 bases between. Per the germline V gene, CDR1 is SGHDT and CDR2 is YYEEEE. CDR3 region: CASSPQGNGYTF. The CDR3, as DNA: TGTGCCAGCAGCCCACAGGGCAATGGCTACACCTTC.

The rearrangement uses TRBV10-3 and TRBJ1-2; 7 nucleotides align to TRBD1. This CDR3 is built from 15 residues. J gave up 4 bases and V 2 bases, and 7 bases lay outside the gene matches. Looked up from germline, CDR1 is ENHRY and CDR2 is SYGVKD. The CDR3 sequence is CAISEGQGEGYGYTF. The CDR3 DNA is TGTGCCATCAGTGAGGGGCAGGGGGAAGGCTATGGCTACACCTTC.

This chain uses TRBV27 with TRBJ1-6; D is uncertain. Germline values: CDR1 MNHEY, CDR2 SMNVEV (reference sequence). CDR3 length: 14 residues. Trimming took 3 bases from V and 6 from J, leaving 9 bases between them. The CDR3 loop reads CASSFGEFNSPLHF. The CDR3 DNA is TGTGCCAGCAGTTTTGGGGAGTTTAATTCACCCCTCCACTTT.

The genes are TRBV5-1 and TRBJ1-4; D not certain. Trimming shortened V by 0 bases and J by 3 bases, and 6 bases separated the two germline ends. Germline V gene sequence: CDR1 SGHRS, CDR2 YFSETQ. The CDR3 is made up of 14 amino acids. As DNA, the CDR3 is TGCGCCAGCAGCTTGGCCCCGGCTAATGAAAAACTGTTTTTT. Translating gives CASSLAPANEKLFF.

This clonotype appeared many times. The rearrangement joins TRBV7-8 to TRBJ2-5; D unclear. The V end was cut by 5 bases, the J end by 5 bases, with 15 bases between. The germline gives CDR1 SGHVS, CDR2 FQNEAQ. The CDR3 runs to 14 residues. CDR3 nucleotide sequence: TGTGCCAGCAGCCGCCGAGACCTGGGGGAGACCCAGTACTTC. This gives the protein CASSRRDLGETQYF.

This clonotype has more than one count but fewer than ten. CDR3 DNA sequence: TGCAGCGTTGAAGGTGGTAGTGGGGGGCTTGGATCAGAGACCCAGTACTTC. This sequence encodes CSVEGGSGGLGSETQYF. V gene TRBV29-1 combines with J gene TRBJ2-5, with D perhaps matching TRBD1 or TRBD2 (6 bases each). There are 17 residues in the CDR3. Germline lookup yields CDR1 SQVTM and CDR2 ANQGSEA. The germline V and J ends were trimmed by 1 base and 4 bases, with 22 bases remaining between them.

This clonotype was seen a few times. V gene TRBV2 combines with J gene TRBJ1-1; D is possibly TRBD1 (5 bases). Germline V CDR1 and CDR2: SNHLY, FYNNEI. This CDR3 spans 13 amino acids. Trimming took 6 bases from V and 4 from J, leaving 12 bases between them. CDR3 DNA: TGTGCCAGCAGCGGGGCTTGGGGCACTGAAGCTTTCTTT. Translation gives CASSGAWGTEAFF.

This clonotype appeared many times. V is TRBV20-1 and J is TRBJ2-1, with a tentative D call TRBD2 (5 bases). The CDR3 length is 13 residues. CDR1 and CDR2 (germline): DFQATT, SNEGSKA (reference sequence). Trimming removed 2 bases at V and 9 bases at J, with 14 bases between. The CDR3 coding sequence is TGCAGTGCTAGATCCCAGGATGGAGGTGAGCAGTTCTTC. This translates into CSARSQDGGEQFF.

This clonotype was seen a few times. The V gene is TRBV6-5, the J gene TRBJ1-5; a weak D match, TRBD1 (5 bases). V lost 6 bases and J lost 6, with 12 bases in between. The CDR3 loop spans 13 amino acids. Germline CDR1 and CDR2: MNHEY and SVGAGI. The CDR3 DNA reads TGTGCCAGCAGCTACGGGGGGACTCAGCCCCAGCATTTT. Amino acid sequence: CASSYGGTQPQHF.

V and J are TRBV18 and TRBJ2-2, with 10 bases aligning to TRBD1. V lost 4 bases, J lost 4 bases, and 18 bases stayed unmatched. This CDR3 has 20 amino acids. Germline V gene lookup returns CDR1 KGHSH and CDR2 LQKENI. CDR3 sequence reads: CASSHSRTGGSPYLTGELFF. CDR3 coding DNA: TGTGCCAGCTCACATTCTCGGACAGGGGGTTCTCCTTATCTCACCGGGGAGCTGTTTTTT.

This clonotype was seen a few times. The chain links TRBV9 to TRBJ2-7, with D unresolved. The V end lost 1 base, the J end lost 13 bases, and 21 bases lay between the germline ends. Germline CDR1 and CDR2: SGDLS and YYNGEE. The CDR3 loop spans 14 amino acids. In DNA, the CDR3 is TGTGCCAGCAGCGTATTTAGAGAAAACAGCCTCTCCTACTTC. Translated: CASSVFRENSLSYF.